This T cell receptor (beta chain) was sequenced during a study of T cell responses to AZD1222 COVID-19 vaccine. Study-wide results and limits: Spike was spanned by vaccine-associated CD4 TCRs, which were dominant at 160-218 and 743-854.

Assay: immunoSEQ multiplex PCR; the TCRdb copy retains only in-frame clones and omits some. This sample has around 120,000 clones, with roughly 90% found just once. CDR1 KGHSH and CDR2 LQKENI come from the germline V gene. The CDR3 is 15 residues long. With V trimmed by 3 bases and J by 2 bases, 3 bases remained unmatched. With respect to this clone: Its matching antigen is unknown.

The chain couples TRBV18 to TRBJ2-7; 11 bases are shared with TRBD2. This TCR was recovered from an adult in good health. The starting material was peripheral blood, obtained on day 0 of AZD1222 vaccination. CDR3 protein: CASSPLAGGTYEQYF. In nucleotides, the CDR3 is TGTGCCAGCTCACCCCTAGCGGGGGGCACCTACGAGCAGTACTTC.